A selection of T cell receptor beta chains follows, all from one sample in a study of CD8 T cells in Susac syndrome. Each CDR3 protein is one row after TCRdb ran MiXCR on the immunoSEQ multiplex PCR reads. The sample yields under 300,000 distinct CDR3 sequences, approximately 95% seen once. The sequencing input was CD4+ T cells from PBMCs. All receptors derive from a human donor with Susac syndrome. The CDR3 runs from the conserved cysteine through the conserved F or W. Fields, in order: V gene, D gene, clone size, J gene, CDR3 protein, CDR3 DNA. D genes are given only for firm matches. For some rows the clone size is stated as once, few or many, or as a class when expanded; others skip it.

v_call: TRBV18
d_call: -
clone_size: -
j_call: TRBJ1-1
cdr3_aa: CASSRDILLNTEAFF
cdr3_nt: TGTGCCAGCTCACGCGACATTCTCCTTAACACTGAAGCTTTCTTT

v_call: TRBV15
d_call: TRBD1
clone_size: -
j_call: TRBJ1-2
cdr3_aa: CATKFDRGTYGYTF
cdr3_nt: TGTGCCACCAAATTTGACAGGGGTACCTATGGCTACACCTTC

v_call: TRBV2
d_call: TRBD1
clone_size: -
j_call: TRBJ1-1
cdr3_aa: CASSGDSNTEAFF
cdr3_nt: TGTGCCAGCAGCGGGGACAGCAACACTGAAGCTTTCTTT

v_call: TRBV15
d_call: -
clone_size: -
j_call: TRBJ2-1
cdr3_aa: CATSRKGEQFF
cdr3_nt: TGTGCCACCAGCAGAAAGGGTGAGCAGTTCTTC

v_call: TRBV29-1
d_call: -
clone_size: -
j_call: TRBJ1-1
cdr3_aa: CSVGTYPEAFF
cdr3_nt: TGCAGCGTTGGGACTTACCCTGAAGCTTTCTTT

v_call: TRBV9
d_call: -
clone_size: -
j_call: TRBJ2-7
cdr3_aa: CASSVGVIDEQYF
cdr3_nt: TGTGCCAGCAGCGTAGGAGTTATCGACGAGCAGTACTTC

v_call: TRBV7-6
d_call: -
clone_size: -
j_call: TRBJ1-2
cdr3_aa: CASSLGTDYGYTF
cdr3_nt: TGTGCCAGCAGCTTAGGGACAGACTATGGCTACACCTTC

v_call: TRBV10-3
d_call: TRBD1
clone_size: -
j_call: TRBJ1-2
cdr3_aa: CAISGDRGVGYTF
cdr3_nt: TGTGCCATCAGTGGGGACAGGGGCGTCGGCTACACCTTC

v_call: TRBV5-1
d_call: -
clone_size: -
j_call: TRBJ1-3
cdr3_aa: CASSTGPPGDSGNTIYF
cdr3_nt: TGCGCCAGCAGCACGGGACCCCCGGGAGACTCTGGAAACACCATATATTTT

v_call: TRBV4-1
d_call: -
clone_size: -
j_call: TRBJ1-1
cdr3_aa: CASSQEFQGAEAFF
cdr3_nt: TGCGCCAGCAGCCAAGAATTTCAGGGCGCTGAAGCTTTCTTT

v_call: TRBV4-2
d_call: TRBD2
clone_size: -
j_call: TRBJ2-7
cdr3_aa: CASSQETSGSWQYF
cdr3_nt: TGTGCCAGCAGCCAAGAGACTAGCGGGAGCTGGCAGTACTTC

v_call: TRBV12-3/TRBV12-4
d_call: -
clone_size: -
j_call: TRBJ1-1
cdr3_aa: CASSFSQAGGNTEAFF
cdr3_nt: TGTGCCAGCAGCTTTAGCCAGGCTGGGGGGAACACTGAAGCTTTCTTT

v_call: TRBV30
d_call: -
clone_size: once
j_call: TRBJ1-5
cdr3_aa: CAWSVLPGDQPQHF
cdr3_nt: TGTGCCTGGAGTGTACTCCCAGGAGACCAGCCCCAGCATTTT

v_call: TRBV5-1
d_call: -
clone_size: -
j_call: TRBJ2-6
cdr3_aa: CASRAAGVSSGANVLTF
cdr3_nt: TGCGCCAGCAGGGCCGCAGGGGTGTCCTCTGGGGCCAACGTCCTGACTTTC

v_call: TRBV29-1
d_call: -
clone_size: -
j_call: TRBJ1-1
cdr3_aa: CSVRRARNTEAFF
cdr3_nt: TGCAGCGTTCGACGGGCTAGGAACACTGAAGCTTTCTTT

v_call: TRBV3-1
d_call: -
clone_size: -
j_call: TRBJ1-2
cdr3_aa: CASSPRLVTGSYGYTF
cdr3_nt: TGTGCCAGCAGCCCCCGTCTTGTAACAGGGAGCTATGGCTACACCTTC

v_call: TRBV28
d_call: -
clone_size: once
j_call: TRBJ2-1
cdr3_aa: CASSLYRVPFF
cdr3_nt: TGTGCCAGCAGTCTCTACAGGGTTCCGTTCTTC

v_call: TRBV29-1
d_call: -
clone_size: -
j_call: TRBJ2-5
cdr3_aa: CSVEGPPQETQYF
cdr3_nt: TGCAGCGTTGAGGGACCGCCGCAAGAGACCCAGTACTTC

v_call: TRBV6-5
d_call: -
clone_size: once
j_call: TRBJ2-1
cdr3_aa: CASSSGWGGRGGSNEQFF
cdr3_nt: TGTGCCAGCAGTTCGGGGTGGGGGGGCCGCGGTGGTAGCAATGAGCAGTTCTTC

v_call: TRBV6-1
d_call: -
clone_size: -
j_call: TRBJ1-1
cdr3_aa: CASSARAFMNTEAFF
cdr3_nt: TGTGCCAGCAGTGCTCGTGCGTTCATGAACACTGAAGCTTTCTTT

v_call: TRBV28
d_call: -
clone_size: -
j_call: TRBJ2-1
cdr3_aa: CASSSGLKQFF
cdr3_nt: TGTGCCAGCAGTTCCGGACTAAAGCAGTTCTTC

v_call: TRBV12-3/TRBV12-4
d_call: -
clone_size: -
j_call: TRBJ2-7
cdr3_aa: CASSLVGLGASSYEQYF
cdr3_nt: TGTGCCAGCAGTTTAGTGGGGCTGGGGGCGAGCTCCTACGAGCAGTACTTC

v_call: TRBV25-1
d_call: -
clone_size: -
j_call: TRBJ2-7
cdr3_aa: CASSEWPESYEQYF
cdr3_nt: TGTGCCAGCAGTGAATGGCCAGAAAGCTACGAGCAGTACTTC

v_call: TRBV3-1
d_call: -
clone_size: -
j_call: TRBJ2-5
cdr3_aa: CASSQLWRNQETQYF
cdr3_nt: TGTGCCAGCAGCCAGTTATGGCGGAACCAAGAGACCCAGTACTTC

v_call: TRBV11-2
d_call: -
clone_size: -
j_call: TRBJ1-1
cdr3_aa: CASIAGENTEAFF
cdr3_nt: TGTGCCAGCATCGCGGGGGAGAACACTGAAGCTTTCTTT

v_call: TRBV15
d_call: -
clone_size: once
j_call: TRBJ2-7
cdr3_aa: CATSRDFDRQRAYEQYF
cdr3_nt: TGTGCCACCAGCAGAGATTTCGACAGGCAAAGGGCCTACGAGCAGTACTTC

v_call: TRBV20-1
d_call: TRBD2
clone_size: -
j_call: TRBJ2-1
cdr3_aa: CSARGWLGLAPNEQFF
cdr3_nt: TGCAGTGCTAGAGGATGGTTAGGACTAGCTCCCAATGAGCAGTTCTTC

v_call: TRBV3-1
d_call: -
clone_size: -
j_call: TRBJ1-3
cdr3_aa: CASSQGTEPRNTIYF
cdr3_nt: TGTGCCAGCAGCCAAGGGACAGAGCCGAGAAACACCATATATTTT

v_call: TRBV3-1
d_call: -
clone_size: -
j_call: TRBJ2-7
cdr3_aa: CASSPHLSYEQYF
cdr3_nt: TGTGCCAGCAGCCCACACCTCTCCTACGAGCAGTACTTC

v_call: TRBV20-1
d_call: -
clone_size: -
j_call: TRBJ1-1
cdr3_aa: CSATGGRTEAFF
cdr3_nt: TGCAGTGCTACAGGAGGGAGGACTGAAGCTTTCTTT

v_call: TRBV25-1
d_call: TRBD1
clone_size: -
j_call: TRBJ2-5
cdr3_aa: CASSDLDRGQETQYF
cdr3_nt: TGTGCCAGCAGTGATCTGGACAGGGGCCAAGAGACCCAGTACTTC

v_call: TRBV20-1
d_call: -
clone_size: once
j_call: TRBJ1-4
cdr3_aa: CSARASTNEKLFF
cdr3_nt: TGCAGTGCTAGAGCCTCAACTAATGAAAAACTGTTTTTT

v_call: TRBV6-5
d_call: -
clone_size: -
j_call: TRBJ1-1
cdr3_aa: CASLNRQHNTEAFF
cdr3_nt: TGTGCCAGCCTTAACCGACAGCACAACACTGAAGCTTTCTTT

v_call: TRBV28
d_call: -
clone_size: -
j_call: TRBJ2-5
cdr3_aa: CASLAETQYF
cdr3_nt: TGTGCCAGTTTGGCAGAGACCCAGTACTTC

v_call: TRBV11-2
d_call: -
clone_size: -
j_call: TRBJ1-2
cdr3_aa: CASSLYRAGSNYGYTF
cdr3_nt: TGTGCCAGCAGCTTATATAGGGCAGGGTCAAACTATGGCTACACCTTC

v_call: TRBV13
d_call: -
clone_size: -
j_call: TRBJ2-4
cdr3_aa: CASSHTLAKNIQYF
cdr3_nt: TGTGCCAGCAGCCACACTCTAGCCAAAAACATTCAGTACTTC

v_call: TRBV27
d_call: -
clone_size: -
j_call: TRBJ2-7
cdr3_aa: CDSSLSIPGYEQYF
cdr3_nt: TGTGACAGCAGTTTATCGATCCCCGGCTACGAGCAGTACTTC

v_call: TRBV5-1
d_call: TRBD2
clone_size: -
j_call: TRBJ2-1
cdr3_aa: CASSLGTSGSAYNEQFF
cdr3_nt: TGCGCCAGCAGCTTAGGGACTAGCGGGAGCGCGTACAATGAGCAGTTCTTC

v_call: TRBV5-1
d_call: -
clone_size: -
j_call: TRBJ1-5
cdr3_aa: CASSLELNQPQHF
cdr3_nt: TGCGCCAGCAGCTTGGAGTTGAATCAGCCCCAGCATTTT

v_call: TRBV20-1
d_call: -
clone_size: -
j_call: TRBJ1-2
cdr3_aa: CSARPDTANYGYTF
cdr3_nt: TGCAGTGCCCGACCGGACACGGCTAACTATGGCTACACCTTC

v_call: TRBV4-1
d_call: TRBD2
clone_size: -
j_call: TRBJ2-1
cdr3_aa: CASSQDSSGGSYNEQFF
cdr3_nt: TGCGCCAGCAGCCAAGATAGTAGCGGGGGCTCCTACAATGAGCAGTTCTTC

v_call: TRBV4-1
d_call: -
clone_size: once
j_call: TRBJ1-1
cdr3_aa: CASSHPEAGRDTEAFF
cdr3_nt: TGCGCCAGCAGCCACCCGGAGGCCGGGAGGGACACTGAAGCTTTCTTT

v_call: TRBV29-1
d_call: -
clone_size: -
j_call: TRBJ2-3
cdr3_aa: CSVAGPLTQYF
cdr3_nt: TGCAGCGTTGCGGGACCCCTTACGCAGTATTTT